What follows are 18 T cell receptor beta chains derived from one specimen sequenced in a study of cytomegalovirus exposure and HLA in healthy donors. Primers included in the PCR were 60 Vbeta and 13 Jbeta primers. TCRdb's copy holds only in-frame clones and misses some; the assay was immunoSEQ multiplex PCR. The repertoire holds roughly 130,000 clones, with about 80% as singletons. Sequenced input: PBMCs. The source is a man between 35 and 55 years old in good health and CMV-seronegative.

This clone was recorded a few times. The chain combines TRBV5-1 with TRBJ1-1; D gene ambiguous. CDR3 length: 15 amino acids. Germline V lookup: CDR1 SGHRS, CDR2 YFSETQ. V was shortened by 1 base and J by 1 base, with 11 bases between the two germline ends. The CDR3 spells CASSLRAGRNTEAFF. As DNA, the CDR3 is TGCGCCAGCAGCTTGCGAGCGGGGAGGAACACTGAAGCTTTCTTT.

The rearrangement links TRBV19 to TRBJ2-7, with a possible D match to TRBD1 (6 bases). Trimming left V 2 bases short and J 3 bases short, with 11 bases between. The germline CDR1 and CDR2 sequences are LNHDA and SQIVND (reference sequence). This CDR3 comprises 14 residues. This CDR3 is CASSIRGSGYEQYF. In DNA form, the CDR3 reads TGTGCCAGTAGTATAAGGGGGAGCGGCTACGAGCAGTACTTC.

The genes are TRBV9 and TRBJ1-4; 7 nucleotides match TRBD1. This CDR3 spans 16 amino acids. V lost 3 bases and J lost 5; bases outside the gene matches: 10. Germline CDR1 and CDR2: SGDLS and YYNGEE. CDR3 nucleotide sequence: TGTGCCAGCAGCGCCGGAGGGGGCCCATGGAATGAAAAACTGTTTTTT. It specifies CASSAGGGPWNEKLFF.

The chain has TRBV5-5 and TRBJ2-2; TRBD1 aligns across 9 bases. This CDR3 has 16 residues. CDR1 and CDR2 from the germline V gene are SGHKS and YYEKEE (reference sequence). Trimming cost V 3 bases and J 3 bases; bases outside gene matches: 6. This chain's CDR3 is CASSYRQGDDTGELFF. The CDR3 DNA sequence: TGTGCCAGCAGCTATAGACAGGGGGACGACACCGGGGAGCTGTTTTTT.

V and J are TRBV2 and TRBJ2-1; D unresolved. V lost 4 bases and J lost 9, with 13 bases in between. The length of the CDR3 is 13 residues. Looked up from germline, CDR1 is SNHLY and CDR2 is FYNNEI. CDR3 region: CASSANSLVEQFF. The CDR3 DNA follows: TGTGCCAGCAGTGCAAACAGCTTGGTTGAGCAGTTCTTC.

The chain has TRBV7-8 and TRBJ2-1; no clear D gene. Germline loops: CDR1 SGHVS, CDR2 FQNEAQ. V lost 4 bases and J lost 10, with 8 bases in between. This CDR3 contains 11 residues. The CDR3 DNA reads TGTGCCAGCAGCTCCGCCCAGGAGCAGTTCTTC. Encoded protein: CASSSAQEQFF.

This chain joins TRBV2 and TRBJ2-5, with 15 bases aligning to TRBD2. The CDR3 consists of 15 residues. Trimming took 6 bases from V and 9 from J; bases not matched to a gene: 8. Germline assignment: CDR1 SNHLY and CDR2 FYNNEI. The CDR3 reads CASSPGLAGGLPQYF. CDR3 nucleotides: TGTGCCAGCAGCCCGGGACTAGCGGGGGGTCTCCCCCAGTACTTC. Supplemented by reference TRBV2 and TRBJ2-5, the full variable domain reads EPEVTQTPSHQVTQMGQEVILRCVPISNHLYFYWYRQILGQKVEFLVSFYNNEISEKSEIFDDQFSVERPDGSNFTLKIRSTKLEDSAMYFCASSPGLAGGLPQYFGPGTRLLVL.

CDR3 sequence (DNA): TGTGCCAGCAGCTTAGGTGGGGGACTGTACTATGGCTACACCTTC. It translates to CASSLGGGLYYGYTF. The chain carries TRBV7-2 and TRBJ1-2; a possible D gene is TRBD1 (5 bases). Germline assignment: CDR1 SGHTA and CDR2 FQGNSA. CDR3 length: 15 amino acids. V dropped 1 base and J dropped 3 bases, with 12 bases sitting between them.

The genes are TRBV27 and TRBJ1-2, with a tentative D call TRBD1 (6 bases). The ends were cut back, 2 bases at V and 2 bases at J, with 15 bases in the middle. CDR3 size: 16 residues. Germline-derived CDR1 and CDR2 are MNHEY and SMNVEV (reference sequence). This chain's CDR3 is CASSLGGPGFNYGYTF. The CDR3 DNA is TGTGCCAGCAGTTTAGGGGGCCCGGGGTTCAACTATGGCTACACCTTC.

V and J are TRBV7-2 and TRBJ1-2; D perhaps matches TRBD1 (5 bases). Trimming took 5 bases from V and 4 from J, leaving 14 bases between them. Germline V gene lookup returns CDR1 SGHTA and CDR2 FQGNSA. The CDR3 spans 14 residues. The CDR3 DNA follows: TGTGCCAGCAGCCCCTCGCGACAGTCCTATGGCTACACCTTC. Its protein is CASSPSRQSYGYTF. The whole variable domain, remainder taken from reference TRBV7-2 and TRBJ1-2, is GAGVSQSPSNKVTEKGKDVELRCDPISGHTALYWYRQSLGQGLEFLIYFQGNSAPDKSGLPSDRFSAERTGGSVSTLTIQRTQQEDSAVYLCASSPSRQSYGYTFGSGTRLTVV.

About this clone: This CDR3 is also generated by other DNA sequences in the sample. This chain uses TRBV19 with TRBJ1-1; D is possibly TRBD1 (5 bases). This CDR3 has 14 amino acids. CDR1 is LNHDA, CDR2 SQIVND, per germline (reference sequence). V was trimmed by 5 bases and J by 0 bases, leaving 10 bases between them. CDR3 region: CASSPKGVNTEAFF. The CDR3 DNA reads as TGTGCCAGTAGTCCCAAAGGGGTGAACACTGAAGCTTTCTTT.

V usage is TRBV27 and J usage is TRBJ2-7; tentatively, D is TRBD1 (8 bases). CDR3 length: 14 residues. Germline V CDR1 and CDR2: MNHEY, SMNVEV (reference sequence). The V end was cut by 4 bases, the J end by 9 bases, with 19 bases between. This chain's CDR3 is CASSSGTGSGVQYF. The CDR3 DNA reads TGTGCCAGCAGTTCCGGGACAGGCAGCGGGGTGCAGTACTTC.

The chain recombines TRBV10-2 with TRBJ1-5; D perhaps matches TRBD1 (5 bases). The germline V and J ends were trimmed by 5 bases and 5 bases, with 13 bases remaining between them. The CDR3 extends over 14 amino acids. Germline CDR1 and CDR2: WSHSY and SAAADI. The CDR3, as DNA: TGCGCCAGCAGTAAGGGGAGGTTGGATCAGCCCCAGCATTTT. Protein product: CASSKGRLDQPQHF.

This clone has just a few counts. J is TRBJ2-7 and V is TRBV14, with D perhaps TRBD2 (6 bases). V was pared by 3 bases and J by 1 base, with 16 bases between. This CDR3 has 16 residues. Per germline, CDR1 SGHDN and CDR2 FVKESK. CDR3 sequence: CASSHFGGLGSYEQYF. The CDR3 nucleotides read TGTGCCAGCAGCCACTTTGGAGGGTTGGGATCCTACGAGCAGTACTTC.

J is TRBJ2-1 and V is TRBV25-1; no clear D gene. Deletions cut 3 bases from V and 6 bases from J, with 9 bases between. This CDR3 has 13 residues. Germline V gives CDR1 MGHDK, CDR2 SYGVNS. CDR3 loop: CASSDVSGNEQFF. For the CDR3, the DNA is TGTGCCAGCAGTGACGTCTCGGGCAATGAGCAGTTCTTC.

This sequence joins TRBV5-1 and TRBJ1-2; the D is unclear. The germline gives CDR1 SGHRS, CDR2 YFSETQ. The CDR3 loop spans 13 amino acids. V was cut by 3 bases and J by 2 bases, with 8 bases left in between. The CDR3 DNA sequence: TGCGCCAGCAGCTCCGACGGGAACTATGGCTACACCTTC. This translates into CASSSDGNYGYTF.

The chain employs TRBV19 and TRBJ2-7, with a tentative D call TRBD1 (5 bases). There are 11 residues in the CDR3. The V gene's germline CDR1 is LNHDA and CDR2 SQIVND (reference sequence). With 8 bases removed from V and 2 bases from J, the gap between germline ends came to 7 bases. CDR3 region: CASQGAYEQYF. CDR3 in DNA: TGTGCCAGTCAGGGCGCCTACGAGCAGTACTTC.

The chain joins TRBV28 to TRBJ2-2; 9 bases are a match to TRBD1. CDR1 is MDHEN, CDR2 SYDVKM, per germline. V lost 6 bases and J lost 4; bases outside the gene matches: 6. This CDR3 contains 15 residues. In DNA form, the CDR3 reads TGTGCCAGCAGAACACAGGGGGCGTTCACCGGGGAGCTGTTTTTT. It translates to CASRTQGAFTGELFF.